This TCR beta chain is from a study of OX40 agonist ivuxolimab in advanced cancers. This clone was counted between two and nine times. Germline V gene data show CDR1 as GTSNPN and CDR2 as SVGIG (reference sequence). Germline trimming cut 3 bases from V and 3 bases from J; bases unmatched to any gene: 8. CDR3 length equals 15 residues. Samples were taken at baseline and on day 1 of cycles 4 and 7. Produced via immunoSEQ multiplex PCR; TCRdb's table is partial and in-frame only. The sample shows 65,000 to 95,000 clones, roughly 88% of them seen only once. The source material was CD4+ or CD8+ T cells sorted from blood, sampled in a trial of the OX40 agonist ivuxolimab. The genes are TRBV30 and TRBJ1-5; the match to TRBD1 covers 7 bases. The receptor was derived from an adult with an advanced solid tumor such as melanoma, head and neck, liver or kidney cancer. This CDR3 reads CAWSPTGNINQPQHF. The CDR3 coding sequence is TGTGCCTGGAGCCCGACAGGGAATATCAATCAGCCCCAGCATTTT.